Described below is a single T cell receptor beta chain sequence and its context. The antigen is unknown. CD45RO-negative cells were positively selected for CCR7, leaving out terminally differentiated effector memory CD45RA+ cells. The data are from a study of shared clonotypes between healthy human individuals. Study as a whole: The donor pool was made up of a couple of women and three men aged 18 to 49. Study-wide points: The low donor count limited represented genetic and exposure-history diversity. Blood was the sole source, and tissue repertoires probably differ. The study found approximately 5% of naive CD4 clonotypes shared across a handful of donors.

Unmatched junction bases numbered 9, after V lost 10 bases and J lost 4 bases. Germline lookup yields CDR1 SNHLY and CDR2 FYNNEI. The CDR3 has 14 amino acids. The method was immunoSEQ multiplex PCR; TCRdb's version includes in-frame clones alone and lacks a portion of them. The table includes some 2.1 million clones, approximately 92% detected once. Source material: naive CD8+ T cells from PBMCs. V and J are TRBV2 and TRBJ2-7; 11 nucleotides line up with TRBD1. The sequence was obtained from a man in his late teens or twenties in good health. Some clones in this sample may be carry-over from other donors' samples. CDR3 DNA sequence: TGTGCCACAGAGGACAGGGGGCTTTCATACGAGCAGTACTTC. Protein: CATEDRGLSYEQYF.